Below are 26 T cell receptor beta chains sequenced from a single sample in a study of blood T cell repertoires in COVID-19. Generated by immunoSEQ multiplex PCR, the TCRdb table keeps only in-frame clones and is missing some. The table lists some 230,000 clones, about 88% of them singletons. The source material was peripheral blood. The source of these receptors is a woman aged 45 to 65 with COVID-19, enrolled during active disease.

The chain employs TRBV11-3 and TRBJ2-7; 8 positions agree with TRBD1. J lost 6 bases, V lost 4 bases, and 8 bases had no gene match. Germline V lookup: CDR1 SGHNT, CDR2 YENEEA. The CDR3 is 14 amino acids. CDR3 sequence (DNA): TGTGCCAGCAGCTCAGGGGGCCTAATTCTCGAGCAGTACTTC. Its translation: CASSSGGLILEQYF.

The V and J genes are TRBV12-5 and TRBJ1-5; perhaps TRBD1 as D (5 bases). The V end lost 6 bases, the J end lost 2 bases, and 17 bases lay between the germline ends. Germline values: CDR1 LGHNT, CDR2 FRNRAP. The CDR3 is 16 residues long. The chain's CDR3 is CASGPPKLQGNQPQHF. CDR3 nucleotide sequence: TGTGCTAGTGGGCCTCCTAAATTACAGGGCAATCAGCCCCAGCATTTT.

The V call is TRBV6-1, the J call TRBJ2-5; the match to TRBD2 covers 7 bases. V trimming: 1 base; J trimming: 4 bases; junction bases outside the gene matches: 12. The CDR3 is made up of 17 amino acids. CDR1 MNHNS and CDR2 SASEGT come from the germline V gene. CDR3 nucleotides: TGTGCCAGCAGTGAAGGACGAGGCGGGGGAAGAGGAGAGACCCAGTACTTC. It translates to CASSEGRGGGRGETQYF.

This clone was detected once. The rearrangement joins TRBV20-1 to TRBJ2-3, with 7 bases that match TRBD1. V shed 3 bases, J shed 2 bases, and the junction held 11 bases outside the gene matches. CDR1 is DFQATT and CDR2 is SNEGSKA in the germline V gene (reference sequence). The CDR3 totals 16 residues. The DNA of the CDR3 is TGCAGTGCTAGTAGACAGGGCGGCGGCCTCACAGATACGCAGTATTTT. Translation: CSASRQGGGLTDTQYF.

The rearrangement links TRBV13 to TRBJ2-1; 7 nucleotides align to TRBD2. V shed 1 base and J 0 bases; nucleotides not matched to a gene: 21. CDR1 is PRHDT, CDR2 FYEKMQ, per germline (reference sequence). The CDR3 length is 22 residues. As DNA, the CDR3 is TGTGCCAGCAGCTTAGTGTCCAGGTGGGGGGGGGAGCAACACAGCTCCTACAATGAGCAGTTCTTC. Protein product: CASSLVSRWGGEQHSSYNEQFF. The full variable domain, completed using reference TRBV13 and TRBJ2-1, is AAGVIQSPRHLIKEKRETATLKCYPIPRHDTVYWYQQGPGQDPQFLISFYEKMQSDKGSIPDRFSAQQFSDYHSELNMSSLELGDSALYFCASSLVSRWGGEQHSSYNEQFFGPGTRLTVL.

This chain links TRBV4-3 with TRBJ2-1; 10 nucleotides match TRBD2. This CDR3 is built from 17 residues. J gave up 8 bases and V 0 bases, and 10 bases lay outside the gene matches. Looked up from germline, CDR1 is LGHNA and CDR2 is YSLEER. This chain's CDR3 is CASSQEFPAGGVYEQFF. DNA of the CDR3: TGCGCCAGCAGCCAAGAATTCCCAGCGGGGGGGGTATATGAGCAGTTCTTC.

This clone was detected once. The V gene is TRBV11-3, the J gene TRBJ2-1; D unclear. The CDR3 is 13 residues long. Germline V CDR1 and CDR2: SGHNT, YENEEA. The V gene lost 1 base and the J gene lost 9 bases, with 10 bases spanning the gap. The CDR3 spells CASSLVSSGEQFF. The CDR3, as DNA: TGTGCCAGCAGCTTAGTTTCGTCCGGTGAGCAGTTCTTC. Combining the CDR3 with reference TRBV11-3 and TRBJ2-1 gives the whole variable domain EAGVVQSPRYKIIEKKQPVAFWCNPISGHNTLYWYLQNLGQGPELLIRYENEEAVDDSQLPKDRFSAERLKGVDSTLKIQPAELGDSAVYLCASSLVSSGEQFFGPGTRLTVL.

V usage is TRBV5-1 and J usage is TRBJ2-7, with 7 bases that match TRBD1. The germline CDR1 and CDR2 sequences are SGHRS and YFSETQ. The CDR3 consists of 14 residues. The V and J ends lost 0 bases and 7 bases, in that order; junction bases with no gene match: 7. CDR3 bases: TGCGCCAGCAGCTTGGAGGGGGCGTCGAGAGAGCAGTACTTC. It codes for CASSLEGASREQYF.

The V and J genes are TRBV5-4 and TRBJ1-6; 9 bases align to TRBD1. Trimming cost V 1 base and J 6 bases; bases outside gene matches: 8. The CDR3 runs to 17 residues. Germline V gene sequence: CDR1 SGHNT, CDR2 YYREEE (reference sequence). The CDR3 is CASSLPSTGGVNSPLHF. Here the CDR3 DNA reads TGTGCCAGCAGCTTGCCTAGTACAGGGGGCGTTAATTCACCCCTCCACTTT.

The chain is built from TRBV5-1 and TRBJ2-1; 13 nucleotides align to TRBD2. This CDR3 has 18 amino acids. CDR1 and CDR2 (germline): SGHRS, YFSETQ. The V and J ends lost 0 bases and 9 bases, in that order; junction bases with no gene match: 12. The CDR3 DNA sequence: TGCGCCAGCAGCTTGGTGATCTTGACTAGCGGGGGGTTCGGTGAGCAGTTCTTC. It codes for CASSLVILTSGGFGEQFF.

The V gene is TRBV28, the J gene TRBJ1-4; no definite D call. The CDR3 has 17 residues. Per germline, CDR1 MDHEN and CDR2 SYDVKM. V lost 7 bases and J 2 bases, leaving 20 bases between the germline ends. This CDR3 is CASIPVSGQRTNEKLFF. The CDR3 region has the DNA TGTGCCAGCATCCCCGTTAGCGGTCAAAGGACTAATGAAAAACTGTTTTTT.

The rearrangement joins TRBV4-1 to TRBJ1-3; 10 positions match TRBD1. Looked up from germline, CDR1 is MGHRA and CDR2 is YSYEKL. There are 16 residues in the CDR3. V gave up 1 base and J gave up 2 bases; unmatched junction bases: 2. The CDR3 nucleotides read TGCGCCAGCAGCCAAGCCGGGACAGGGGCTGGAAACACCATATATTTT. Translated: CASSQAGTGAGNTIYF.

The chain combines TRBV30 with TRBJ1-1, with a possible D match to TRBD1 (6 bases). The CDR3 sequence is 14 residues long. Trimming shortened V by 2 bases and J by 4 bases, and 14 bases separated the two germline ends. The V gene's germline CDR1 is GTSNPN and CDR2 SVGIG (reference sequence). The CDR3 DNA reads TGTGCCTGGAGTCCACGAGGGGGGGGCACTGAAGCTTTCTTT. Translation gives CAWSPRGGGTEAFF.

The chain carries TRBV19 and TRBJ1-2; D is ambiguous. V dropped 2 bases and J dropped 1 base, with 8 bases sitting between them. CDR3 size: 14 residues. Germline loops: CDR1 LNHDA, CDR2 SQIVND (reference sequence). The CDR3 DNA follows: TGTGCCAGTAGTATAACCCGGGATAACTATGGCTACACCTTC. Protein sequence: CASSITRDNYGYTF. The full variable domain, rest sourced from reference TRBV19 and TRBJ1-2, is DGGITQSPKYLFRKEGQNVTLSCEQNLNHDAMYWYRQDPGQGLRLIYYSQIVNDFQKGDIAEGYSVSREKKESFPLTVTSAQKNPTAFYLCASSITRDNYGYTFGSGTRLTVV.

The chain recombines TRBV7-9 with TRBJ2-1; D is perhaps TRBD1 (5 bases). The CDR3 runs to 15 residues. V was cut by 1 base and J by 2 bases, with 9 bases left in between. CDR1 and CDR2 (germline): SEHNR, FQNEAQ (reference sequence). The CDR3 loop reads CASSLGGGTYNEQFF. The CDR3 DNA is TGTGCCAGCAGCTTAGGGGGCGGAACCTACAATGAGCAGTTCTTC. Full variable domain (remainder filled in from reference TRBV7-9 and TRBJ2-1): DTGVSQNPRHKITKRGQNVTFRCDPISEHNRLYWYRQTLGQGPEFLTYFQNEAQLEKSRLLSDRFSAERPKGSFSTLEIQRTEQGDSAMYLCASSLGGGTYNEQFFGPGTRLTVL.

This clone was seen many times. The chain couples TRBV27 to TRBJ2-2; TRBD2 matches at 9 bases. The J segment lost 5 bases and the V segment lost 0 bases, leaving 7 bases of the junction unmatched. CDR1 MNHEY and CDR2 SMNVEV come from the germline V gene (reference sequence). This CDR3 is 17 amino acids long. For the CDR3, the DNA is TGTGCCAGCAGTTTATCGGGACTAGCAAGCAAAACCGGGGAGCTGTTTTTT. Protein: CASSLSGLASKTGELFF.

The V and J genes are TRBV10-3 and TRBJ2-2, with 9 bases identical to TRBD2. CDR3 size: 16 residues. The V and J ends lost 4 bases and 7 bases, in that order; junction bases with no gene match: 10. The germline gives CDR1 ENHRY, CDR2 SYGVKD. The CDR3 DNA sequence: TGTGCCATCAGTGCGGGCGCGGGGGGGCAGGACGGGGAGCTGTTTTTT. As protein: CAISAGAGGQDGELFF.

This chain joins TRBV19 and TRBJ2-3, with D perhaps TRBD1 (5 bases). Germline assignment: CDR1 LNHDA and CDR2 SQIVND (reference sequence). V gave up 0 bases and J gave up 3 bases, with 7 bases separating them. This CDR3 comprises 14 residues. The CDR3, as DNA: TGTGCCAGTAGTATAGATCAGGGAACAGATACGCAGTATTTT. Protein product: CASSIDQGTDTQYF.

V and J are TRBV5-6 and TRBJ2-7; TRBD1 might be the D (6 bases). Between the trimmed V and J ends, which lost 3 bases and 0 bases, there was a span of 19 bases. Germline-derived CDR1 and CDR2 are SGHDT and YYEEEE. The CDR3 runs 17 residues. The DNA for the CDR3 is TGTGCCAGCAGCTGGGGTCCGGGACAACGCCTCTCCTACGAGCAGTACGTC. Translation gives CASSWGPGQRLSYEQYV.

The chain has TRBV19 and TRBJ1-3; the D is unclear. The length of the CDR3 is 19 residues. The germline V gene has CDR1 LNHDA and CDR2 SQIVND (reference sequence). Trimming took off 4 bases at V and 0 bases at J, with 22 bases between the two ends. The CDR3 here is CASSTDRRGMAYSGNTIYF. The CDR3 DNA reads as TGTGCCAGTAGTACCGACCGGCGGGGAATGGCCTACTCTGGAAACACCATATATTTT.

This clone was picked up one time. The chain links TRBV27 to TRBJ2-1; D is unresolved. V lost 3 bases and J 0 bases, leaving 15 bases between the germline ends. The CDR3 extends over 17 amino acids. CDR1 MNHEY and CDR2 SMNVEV come from the germline V gene (reference sequence). The CDR3 coding sequence is TGTGCCAGCAGTTTGCGTCCTGCACAGAGCTCCTACAATGAGCAGTTCTTC. Its protein is CASSLRPAQSSYNEQFF.

The chain has TRBV19 and TRBJ2-5; 9 bases line up with TRBD1. CDR1 and CDR2 (germline): LNHDA, SQIVND (reference sequence). The CDR3 runs 15 residues. Trimming took 4 bases from V and 4 from J; bases not matched to a gene: 7. The chain's CDR3 is CASSTGTGYGETQYF. Written as DNA, the CDR3 is TGTGCCAGTAGTACCGGGACAGGGTATGGAGAGACCCAGTACTTC.

The V gene is TRBV10-3, the J gene TRBJ2-1; 9 bases are shared with TRBD2. With 6 bases clipped from V and 3 bases from J, the junction kept 6 bases outside the gene matches. The V gene's germline CDR1 is ENHRY and CDR2 SYGVKD. The CDR3 length is 15 residues. This CDR3 reads CAIRDSGGRYNEQFF. CDR3 in DNA: TGTGCCATCAGGGATAGCGGGGGCCGCTACAATGAGCAGTTCTTC.

V gene TRBV5-1 combines with J gene TRBJ1-4; 11 bases fit TRBD1. Germline loops: CDR1 SGHRS, CDR2 YFSETQ. V lost 3 bases, J lost 7 bases, and 5 bases stayed unmatched. The CDR3 totals 15 residues. CDR3 amino acids: CASSSGQGALEKLFF. Written as DNA, the CDR3 is TGCGCCAGCAGCTCTGGACAGGGGGCGCTTGAAAAACTGTTTTTT.

In this sample, this clone turned up once. The V and J genes are TRBV7-2 and TRBJ1-1; D might be TRBD1 (5 bases). This CDR3 is built from 14 residues. Germline CDR1 and CDR2: SGHTA and FQGNSA. V was shortened by 4 bases and J by 1 base, with 10 bases between the two germline ends. The CDR3, as DNA: TGTGCCAGCAGCTACCAGGACACGAACACTGAAGCTTTCTTT. It specifies CASSYQDTNTEAFF.

In this sample, this clone turned up once. This chain joins TRBV14 and TRBJ2-5; the match to TRBD1 covers 8 bases. The V gene end was trimmed by 4 bases and the J gene end by 5 bases; junction bases not matched to a gene: 9. Germline CDR1 SGHDN, CDR2 FVKESK. This CDR3 is 15 amino acids long. Written as DNA, the CDR3 is TGTGCCAGCAGCCTCCGGGCAGGGGGCAGCGAGACCCAGTACTTC. The encoded protein is CASSLRAGGSETQYF.